This T cell receptor beta chain was sequenced for a study of shared clonotypes between healthy human individuals. The CDR3 length is 15 residues. Trimming pared 4 bases from V and 4 bases from J, leaving 17 bases between. Germline CDR1 reads SGHRS; CDR2 reads YFSETQ. Worth noting for this clone: Its cognate antigen is unknown.

General study points: Larger richness was generally estimated for naive than memory subsets.

Using immunoSEQ multiplex PCR, the repertoire was profiled, and TCRdb retains in-frame clones only, with some absent. The sample has more than 900,000 clones, about 80% seen once. This receptor was obtained from a man in his late teens or twenties in good health. Some clones in this sample may be carry-over from other donors' samples. The sequenced sample consisted of memory CD4+ T cells from PBMCs. Sample subset: CD45RA-negative fraction. The chain uses TRBV5-1 and TRBJ2-5; a weak D match, TRBD1 (6 bases). DNA of the CDR3: TGCGCCAGCAGCCTCGGCCAGGGGCCTTTAGAGACCCAGTACTTC. Protein sequence: CASSLGQGPLETQYF.